The rows below give T cell receptor beta chains drawn from one sample of a study of blood T cell repertoires in COVID-19. Sequencing used immunoSEQ multiplex PCR; TCRdb keeps in-frame clones, though not all of them. The sample carries about 290,000 clones, around four fifths recorded once. The sequencing input was peripheral blood. All receptors derive from a woman aged 45-65 years with active or convalescent COVID-19. Each CDR3 is given with its conserved first and last residue. A D gene is named only where the DNA matches it firmly. Where a row states a size, it is once, few, many or the class of an expanded clone; other rows omit it.

D,V,size,J,DNA,CDR3
TRBD2,TRBV4-2,once,TRBJ2-2,TGTGCCAGCAGCCAAATGACTAGCGTCATCGGGGAGCTGTTTTTT,CASSQMTSVIGELFF
.,TRBV6-5,.,TRBJ1-1,TGTGCCACTCCGTTGACCGGGACAATGAACACTGAAGCTTTCTTT,CATPLTGTMNTEAFF
.,TRBV6-6,.,TRBJ1-6,TGTGCCAGCAGGGCCGGGACTCCGGTAGGGTATTCACCCCTCCACTTT,CASRAGTPVGYSPLHF
.,TRBV5-8,once,TRBJ2-7,TGTGCCAGCAGCCGCGGTTCTAATTACGAGCAGTACTTC,CASSRGSNYEQYF
.,TRBV5-1,.,TRBJ2-5,TGCGCCAGCAGCCCCTCGGGACTTCAAGAGACCCAGTACTTC,CASSPSGLQETQYF
.,TRBV5-1,.,TRBJ1-1,TGCGCCAGCAGCGGGGCAGCGATCCGAGGGAACACTGAAGCTTTCTTT,CASSGAAIRGNTEAFF
.,TRBV3-1/TRBV3-2,.,TRBJ1-1,TGTGCCAGCAGCCAGCAGGCGAACACTGAAGCTTTCTTT,CASSQQANTEAFF
TRBD1,TRBV29-1,.,TRBJ2-3,TGCAGCGTTGGCGGACAGGGGACAGATACGCAGTATTTT,CSVGGQGTDTQYF
TRBD1,TRBV28,.,TRBJ1-1,TGTGCCAGCAGCCTTCAGGGGGCTGAAGCTTTCTTT,CASSLQGAEAFF
TRBD1,TRBV6-5,.,TRBJ2-7,TGTGCCAGCAGTTACGGGGACAGGGGTGGGGAGCAGTACTTC,CASSYGDRGGEQYF
TRBD1,TRBV7-3,.,TRBJ1-2,TGTGCCAGCAGCCAGACAGGGAACTATGGCTACACCTTC,CASSQTGNYGYTF
TRBD1,TRBV19,.,TRBJ1-2,TGTGCCAGTAGCCGGGACAGGGTTGACGGCTACACCTTC,CASSRDRVDGYTF
TRBD1,TRBV6-5,.,TRBJ1-5,TGTGCCAGCAGTTACAGGGGGCCCCCCAATCAGCCCCAGCATTTT,CASSYRGPPNQPQHF
TRBD1,TRBV19,.,TRBJ2-7,TGTGCCACCTCGGGACAGGGGGCTCGTGGGCATGTAGCGGGGATATACGAGCAGTACTTC,CATSGQGARGHVAGIYEQYF
.,TRBV5-1,.,TRBJ2-2,TGCGCCAGCAGCTTGTCCCAGGAGGGGACCGGGGAGCTGTTTTTT,CASSLSQEGTGELFF
.,TRBV24-1,.,TRBJ1-2,TGTGCCACCAGTGATCCCTATAGGGGGAAGGTAGGCTACACCTTC,CATSDPYRGKVGYTF
.,TRBV28,.,TRBJ2-7,TGTGCCAGCAGGTTCTCGGACAGTACCTACGAGCAGTACTTC,CASRFSDSTYEQYF
.,TRBV11-2,.,TRBJ1-2,TGTGCCAGCAGCTTCCCCAGGGACTATGGCTACACCTTC,CASSFPRDYGYTF
TRBD1,TRBV30,few,TRBJ1-5,TGTGCCTGGAGTGTGGGCGGGACAGGGCTTCAGCCCCAGCATTTT,CAWSVGGTGLQPQHF
TRBD1,TRBV5-1,.,TRBJ1-1,TGCGCCAGCAGTGCCGGGACAGCGAACACTGAAGCTTTCTTT,CASSAGTANTEAFF
.,TRBV9,.,TRBJ2-2,TGTGCCAGCAGCGTAGCTGAGGGAGCCGTCGGGGAGCTGTTTTTT,CASSVAEGAVGELFF
TRBD2,TRBV7-2,.,TRBJ2-3,TGTGCCAGCAGCTTAAGGGGGACTAGCGGTTTCACAGATACGCAGTATTTT,CASSLRGTSGFTDTQYF
TRBD1,TRBV4-1,.,TRBJ2-1,TGCGCCAGCAGCTGGGACAGGGGAAACTACAATGAGCAGTTCTTC,CASSWDRGNYNEQFF
TRBD1,TRBV7-9,few,TRBJ1-1,TGTGCCAGCAGCGGGGACAGGGCGGGGGACACTGAAGCTTTCTTT,CASSGDRAGDTEAFF
TRBD1,TRBV2,.,TRBJ2-7,TGTGCCAGCAATAGGGACAGCATGGAAGAGCAGTACTTC,CASNRDSMEEQYF
.,TRBV7-9,.,TRBJ1-6,TGTGCCAGCAGCCGAGGAAGGCGCCCCCTCCACTTT,CASSRGRRPLHF
TRBD1,TRBV2,.,TRBJ2-3,TGTGCCAGCAGGACCGGACAGGGCGGTAGGACAGATACGCAGTATTTT,CASRTGQGGRTDTQYF
.,TRBV19,once,TRBJ2-2,TGTGCCAGTAGTATAAGCCCAATCGCCGGGGAGCTGTTTTTT,CASSISPIAGELFF
.,TRBV11-2,.,TRBJ2-1,TGTGCCAGCAGCGTGCGAGGCGCCCCCTCCCCCTATGAGCAGTTCTTC,CASSVRGAPSPYEQFF
.,TRBV5-1,few,TRBJ2-5,TGCGCCAGCAGCTTGAGCGCGGGTTTGGAGACCCAGTACTTC,CASSLSAGLETQYF
.,TRBV3-1/TRBV3-2,.,TRBJ2-1,TGTGCCAGCAGCCAAGATCTAGGGGGAGGGCCCCACAATGAGCAGTTCTTC,CASSQDLGGGPHNEQFF
.,TRBV7-9,.,TRBJ1-4,TGTGCCAGCAGCTTAGGGTCCAGGTTCAATGAAAAACTGTTTTTT,CASSLGSRFNEKLFF
TRBD2,TRBV10-2,.,TRBJ2-7,TGCGCCAGCAGTGAGGTCCCTAGCGGGAGATCCTACGAGCAGTACTTC,CASSEVPSGRSYEQYF
TRBD1,TRBV11-2,.,TRBJ2-4,TGTGCCAGCAGCCCCGGACAGGGGAGGGCATTGGCGGCCAAAAACATTCAGTACTTC,CASSPGQGRALAAKNIQYF
TRBD1,TRBV19,.,TRBJ1-6,TGTGCCAGTAGTACGGACAGGGGAGGTTCACCCCTCCACTTT,CASSTDRGGSPLHF
.,TRBV6-1,.,TRBJ2-7,TGTGCCAGCAGTGAAACAGGGTACTACGAGCAGTACTTC,CASSETGYYEQYF
TRBD2,TRBV19,.,TRBJ2-3,TGTGCCAGTAGACGGACTAGCGGTACCTTCACAGATACGCAGTATTTT,CASRRTSGTFTDTQYF
.,TRBV7-9,.,TRBJ1-3,TGTGCCAGCAGCTTCCCGGGAGGCTCTGGAAACACCATATATTTT,CASSFPGGSGNTIYF
.,TRBV5-8,.,TRBJ2-2,TGTGCCAGCAGCTTCGCCCCCGGGACACCGAACACCGGGGAGCTGTTTTTT,CASSFAPGTPNTGELFF
TRBD2,TRBV7-9,.,TRBJ2-1,TGTGCCAGCAGCCAACGGACTAGCGGGAGTTTGGTGGGTGAGCAGTTCTTC,CASSQRTSGSLVGEQFF
.,TRBV5-1,.,TRBJ1-4,TGCGCCAGCAGCTTGGCCCCCCAGGGGAAGGAAAAACTGTTTTTT,CASSLAPQGKEKLFF
TRBD2,TRBV27,.,TRBJ2-1,TGTGCCAGCAGCTCTCTAGCGGGAGCCCCGAGCTCCTACAATGAGCAGTTCTTC,CASSSLAGAPSSYNEQFF
.,TRBV6-2/TRBV6-3,few,TRBJ2-7,TGTGCCAGCAGCCCTTCAGGGACCGGACAGTACGAGCAGTACTTC,CASSPSGTGQYEQYF
TRBD2,TRBV6-5,.,TRBJ2-7,TGTGCCAGCGCCCGGCGGGAGGTGAGCTCCTACGAGCAGTACTTC,CASARREVSSYEQYF
.,TRBV11-2,.,TRBJ2-5,TGTGCCAGCAGCCCGGACCGGTGGGGCGAGACCCAGTACTTC,CASSPDRWGETQYF
.,TRBV6-2/TRBV6-3,.,TRBJ2-7,TGTGCCAGCAGTTCCCGGGACAACTACTTCTACGAGCAGTACTTC,CASSSRDNYFYEQYF
.,TRBV5-1,.,TRBJ1-2,TGCGCCAGCACCTACGAGACAGCTAACTATGGCTACACCTTC,CASTYETANYGYTF
TRBD1,TRBV28,.,TRBJ2-1,TGTGCCAGCAGTCGCTCTCAGGGGGCGCCAAGGGATGAGCAGTTCTTC,CASSRSQGAPRDEQFF
TRBD2,TRBV5-6,.,TRBJ2-1,TGTGCCAGCAGCTTGGGAGCGGGACTAACGGGCTACAATGAGCAGTTCTTC,CASSLGAGLTGYNEQFF
.,TRBV28,few,TRBJ2-7,TGTGCCAGCAACTCCCAGGGAAGCTCCTACGAGCAGTACTTC,CASNSQGSSYEQYF
.,TRBV3-1/TRBV3-2,.,TRBJ2-3,TGTGCCAGCAGCCAAGGGACTAGCACAGATACGCAGTATTTT,CASSQGTSTDTQYF
.,TRBV11-3,few,TRBJ2-5,TGTGCCAGCAGCTTAGATCCGGAGACCCAGTACTTC,CASSLDPETQYF
.,TRBV27,.,TRBJ1-1,TGTGCCAGCAGTTTGAGGTTTCACGCTCTCACTGAAGCTTTCTTT,CASSLRFHALTEAFF
.,TRBV19,few,TRBJ1-2,TGTGCCAGTATGGGGCGTTCTTATGGCTACACCTTC,CASMGRSYGYTF
.,TRBV7-9,once,TRBJ1-2,TGTGCCAGCAGCCTTACCCTTCCAAGCCCCGGCTACACCTTC,CASSLTLPSPGYTF